Following are 18 T cell receptor beta chains from one sample sequenced in a study of response to subunit inactivated influenza vaccine (dated by TCRdb to the late 2010s). Library method: RT-PCR. Sequencing was carried out with an Illumina HiSeq 2500. The public reads were run again by TCRdb, first through fastp at Q25 and then through MiXCR, and only productive beta chains were kept. Each CDR3 protein appears once, grouped with its most common genes and DNA. This sample has about 540,000 distinct CDR3 sequences in its table, and under 25% of those were observed once. 2.5% to 3.5% of the sample rests with the top ten. The sample was also reused in another study, on T cells expressing NK-cell markers. The second study's paper adds: The TCR beta cDNA libraries were made using 5'RACE template switching, a step that added both a universal primer site and unique molecular identifiers.

Sequencing was performed on CD4+ T cells sorted from PBMCs, taken 11 to 12 days after vaccination. These TCRs come from a man aged 45 to 65 who received an inactivated influenza vaccine. Donor details come from another sample of the same person, matched by shared clones.

V is TRBV6-2 or TRBV6-3 and J is TRBJ2-7; 9 positions agree with TRBD2. J gave up 2 bases and V 6 bases, and 8 bases lay outside the gene matches. CDR1 is MNHEY and CDR2 is SVGEGT in the germline V gene. CDR3 length equals 15 residues. The CDR3 region is CASRGASGTPYEQYF. The CDR3 DNA is TGTGCCAGCAGGGGGGCTAGCGGGACCCCCTACGAGCAGTACTTC.

This clonotype was seen a few times. The chain employs TRBV2 and TRBJ2-7, with a weak D call TRBD1 (6 bases). This CDR3 spans 15 amino acids. V shed 2 bases and J shed 4 bases, with 15 bases lying between them. Per germline, CDR1 SNHLY and CDR2 FYNNEI. CDR3 protein: CASSELGAGLYEQYF. For the CDR3, the DNA is TGTGCCAGCAGTGAATTGGGGGCAGGTCTTTACGAGCAGTACTTC.

The V call is TRBV6-2 or TRBV6-3, the J call TRBJ2-5; TRBD1 is a possible D gene (5 bases). CDR3 length: 17 residues. The V and J ends lost 7 bases and 1 base respectively, with 22 bases between them. Germline loops: CDR1 MNHEY, CDR2 SVGEGT. The CDR3 loop reads CASIHNPGSLFQETQYF. The DNA of the CDR3 is TGTGCCAGCATCCACAACCCAGGGTCCCTTTTCCAAGAGACCCAGTACTTC.

The chain is built from TRBV7-9 and TRBJ2-7; TRBD2 matches at 10 bases. This CDR3 has 12 amino acids. The germline gives CDR1 SEHNR, CDR2 FQNEAQ (reference sequence). The V segment lost 1 base and the J segment 12 bases; nucleotides outside the gene matches: 3. The CDR3 loop is CASSLEAGGLYF. CDR3 in DNA: TGTGCCAGCAGCTTAGAAGCGGGAGGGCTGTACTTC. The complete variable domain, with remaining parts taken from reference TRBV7-9 and TRBJ2-7, reads DTGVSQNPRHKITKRGQNVTFRCDPISEHNRLYWYRQTLGQGPEFLTYFQNEAQLEKSRLLSDRFSAERPKGSFSTLEIQRTEQGDSAMYLCASSLEAGGLYFGPGTRLTVT.

This chain links TRBV25-1 with TRBJ2-1, with TRBD1 identical over 9 bases. After removal of 4 bases from V and 4 bases from J, the junction contained 5 bases not matched to a gene. This CDR3 spans 15 amino acids. Germline-derived CDR1 and CDR2 are MGHDK and SYGVNS. CDR3 coding DNA: TGTGCCAGCAGTGTACAGGGGGCGCATTACAATGAGCAGTTCTTC. It specifies CASSVQGAHYNEQFF. Full variable domain (rest looked up from reference TRBV25-1 and TRBJ2-1): EADIYQTPRYLVIGTGKKITLECSQTMGHDKMYWYQQDPGMELHLIHYSYGVNSTEKGDLSSESTVSRIRTEHFPLTLESARPSHTSQYLCASSVQGAHYNEQFFGPGTRLTVL.

In its sample, this clonotype was seen a few times. The chain employs TRBV27 and TRBJ2-1; 11 bases map to TRBD2. Germline CDR1 is MNHEY and CDR2 is SMNVEV (reference sequence). Trimming removed 6 bases from V and 1 base from J; junction bases left unmatched: 11. CDR3 length equals 18 residues. CDR3 loop: CASSFSGGAGFSYNEQFF. The CDR3 nucleotides are TGTGCCAGCAGCTTTAGCGGGGGGGCCGGATTTTCCTACAATGAGCAGTTCTTC.

This clonotype was counted between two and nine times. The genes are TRBV7-2 and TRBJ2-1; D remains unclear. Germline values: CDR1 SGHTA, CDR2 FQGNSA. The V end was cut by 6 bases, the J end by 6 bases, with 9 bases between. The CDR3 spans 12 residues. CDR3: CASRRAANEQFF. In DNA form, the CDR3 reads TGTGCCAGCAGACGAGCAGCCAATGAGCAGTTCTTC.

The rearrangement joins TRBV5-1 to TRBJ2-7, with 9 positions matching TRBD1. V gave up 0 bases and J gave up 7 bases; unmatched junction bases: 5. CDR3 length: 14 amino acids. Germline-derived CDR1 and CDR2 are SGHRS and YFSETQ. CDR3 coding DNA: TGCGCCAGCAGCTTGGTACAGGGGGCTGGGGAGCAGTACTTC. This codes for CASSLVQGAGEQYF. The variable domain in full, completed from reference TRBV5-1 and TRBJ2-7, reads KAGVTQTPRYLIKTRGQQVTLSCSPISGHRSVSWYQQTPGQGLQFLFEYFSETQRNKGNFPGRFSGRQFSNSRSEMNVSTLELGDSALYLCASSLVQGAGEQYFGPGTRLTVT.

V gene TRBV25-1 combines with J gene TRBJ2-1; 8 bases map to TRBD2. J lost 2 bases, V lost 4 bases, and 4 bases had no gene match. Germline V gene data show CDR1 as MGHDK and CDR2 as SYGVNS. The CDR3 is 15 amino acids. CDR3 coding DNA: TGTGCCAGCAGTGCCGGACTAGCACCCTACAATGAGCAGTTCTTC. Translation: CASSAGLAPYNEQFF.

Ten or more counts support this clonotype. The gene calls are TRBV5-1 and TRBJ1-2; 9 nucleotides align to TRBD1. Germline CDR1 is SGHRS and CDR2 is YFSETQ. V lost 4 bases to trimming and J lost 8 bases; unmatched junction nucleotides: 9. The CDR3 covers 14 residues. The CDR3 protein is CASSPVPGQGGYTF. CDR3 sequence (DNA): TGCGCCAGCAGCCCGGTACCGGGACAGGGAGGCTACACCTTC.

The V call is TRBV20-1, the J call TRBJ2-3, with 12 bases matching TRBD2. The CDR3 loop spans 14 amino acids. V shed 6 bases, J shed 5 bases, and the junction held 6 bases outside the gene matches. From germline, CDR1 is DFQATT and CDR2 SNEGSKA (reference sequence). The CDR3 loop is CSAPPSGGVDTQYF. CDR3 nucleotides: TGCAGTGCCCCTCCTAGCGGGGGGGTAGATACGCAGTATTTT.

This sequence joins TRBV7-7 and TRBJ2-2, with D perhaps TRBD1 (6 bases). The CDR3 sequence is 17 residues long. Per the germline V gene, CDR1 is SSHAT and CDR2 is FNYEAQ (reference sequence). The V and J ends lost 5 bases and 1 base respectively, with 17 bases between them. CDR3 in DNA: TGTGCCAGCAGCCCGTCCCCCGGGACAAAGAACACCGGGGAGCTGTTTTTT. Residues: CASSPSPGTKNTGELFF.

The chain has TRBV7-3 and TRBJ2-5; perhaps TRBD2 as D (5 bases). Germline V lookup: CDR1 SGHTA, CDR2 FQGTGA. The CDR3 has 22 amino acids. Trimming cost V 3 bases and J 4 bases, with 36 bases left between them. DNA of the CDR3: TGTGCCAGCAGCTTTAACGGGTATGCGGGTTCTACGTGGACTCTTCAGGTAGAGACCCAGTACTTC. Amino acids: CASSFNGYAGSTWTLQVETQYF. Full variable domain (rest looked up from reference TRBV7-3 and TRBJ2-5): GAGVSQTPSNKVTEKGKYVELRCDPISGHTALYWYRQSLGQGPEFLIYFQGTGAADDSGLPNDRFFAVRPEGSVSTLKIQRTERGDSAVYLCASSFNGYAGSTWTLQVETQYFGPGTRLLVL.

The chain links TRBV6-6 to TRBJ1-1; D is unclear. Trimming shortened V by 6 bases and J by 3 bases, and 5 bases separated the two germline ends. The germline V gene encodes CDR1 MNHNY and CDR2 SVGAGI (reference sequence). The CDR3 consists of 11 residues. The CDR3 nucleotides read TGTGCCAGCAGAACGTACACTGAAGCTTTCTTT. Amino acids: CASRTYTEAFF.

The chain joins TRBV2 to TRBJ1-1, with D possibly TRBD1 on 5 matching bases. Per germline, CDR1 SNHLY and CDR2 FYNNEI. V dropped 2 bases and J dropped 11 bases, with 12 bases sitting between them. This CDR3 comprises 12 residues. The CDR3 DNA follows: TGTGCCAGCAGTGAATCAGGGAGGTACGCTTTCTTT. The encoded protein is CASSESGRYAFF.

This sequence joins TRBV7-9 and TRBJ2-5; 9 bases align to TRBD1. Germline loops: CDR1 SEHNR, CDR2 FQNEAQ (reference sequence). CDR3 length equals 15 residues. V was pared by 6 bases and J by 0 bases, with 5 bases of the junction left unmatched. In DNA form, the CDR3 reads TGTGCCAGCAGTTACGGACAGGGGCACCAAGAGACCCAGTACTTC. Translation: CASSYGQGHQETQYF.

This chain uses TRBV6-2 or TRBV6-3 with TRBJ1-1; D is possibly TRBD1 (5 bases). Germline V gives CDR1 MNHEY, CDR2 SVGEGT. V lost 0 bases and J 0 bases, leaving 14 bases between the germline ends. The CDR3 runs 17 residues. As DNA, the CDR3 is TGTGCCAGCAGTTACTCGAGAGGGGCCCTCCTGAACACTGAAGCTTTCTTT. Translation gives CASSYSRGALLNTEAFF.

This clonotype has ten or more counts. This rearrangement joins TRBV12-3 or TRBV12-4 to TRBJ2-3; TRBD1 might be the D (5 bases). Deletions cut 5 bases from V and 5 bases from J, with 8 bases between. This CDR3 has 12 amino acids. The CDR3: CASSPQGDTQYF. As DNA, the CDR3 is TGTGCCAGCAGTCCCCAGGGAGATACGCAGTATTTT.